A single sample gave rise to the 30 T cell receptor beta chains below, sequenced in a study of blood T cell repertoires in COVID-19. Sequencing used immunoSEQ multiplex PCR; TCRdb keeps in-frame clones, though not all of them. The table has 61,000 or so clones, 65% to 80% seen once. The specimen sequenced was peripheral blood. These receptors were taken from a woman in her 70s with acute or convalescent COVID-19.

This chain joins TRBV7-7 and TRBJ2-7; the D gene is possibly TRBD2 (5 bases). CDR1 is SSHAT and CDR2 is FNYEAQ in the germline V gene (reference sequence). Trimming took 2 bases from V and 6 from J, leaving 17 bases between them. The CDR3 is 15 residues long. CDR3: CASSLSSDGRGEQYF. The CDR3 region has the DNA TGTGCCAGCAGCTTAAGCTCGGACGGTCGGGGCGAGCAGTACTTC.

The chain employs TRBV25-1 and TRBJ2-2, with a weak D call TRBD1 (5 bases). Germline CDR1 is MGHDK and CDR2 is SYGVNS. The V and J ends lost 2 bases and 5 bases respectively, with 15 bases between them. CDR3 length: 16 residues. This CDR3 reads CASSEPRPGPTGELFF. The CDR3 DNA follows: TGTGCCAGCAGTGAACCCCGTCCAGGGCCTACCGGGGAGCTGTTTTTT.

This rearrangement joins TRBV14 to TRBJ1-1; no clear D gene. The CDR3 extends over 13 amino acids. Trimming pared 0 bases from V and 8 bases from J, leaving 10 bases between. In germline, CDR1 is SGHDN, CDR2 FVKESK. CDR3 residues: CASSQDLRLEAFF. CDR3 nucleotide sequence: TGTGCCAGCAGCCAAGATCTCAGGCTAGAAGCTTTCTTT.

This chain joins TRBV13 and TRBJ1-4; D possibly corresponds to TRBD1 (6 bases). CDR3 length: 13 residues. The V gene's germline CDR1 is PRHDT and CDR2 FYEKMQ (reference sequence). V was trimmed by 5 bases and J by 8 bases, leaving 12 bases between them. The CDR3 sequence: CASSKNREEKLFF. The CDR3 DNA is TGTGCCAGCAGCAAAAACAGGGAAGAAAAACTGTTTTTT.

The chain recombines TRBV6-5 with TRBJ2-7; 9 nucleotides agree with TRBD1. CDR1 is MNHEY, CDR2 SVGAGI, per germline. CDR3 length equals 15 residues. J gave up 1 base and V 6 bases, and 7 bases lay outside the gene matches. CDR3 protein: CASRPTGGASYEQYF. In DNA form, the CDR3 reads TGTGCCAGCAGACCAACAGGGGGCGCGTCCTACGAGCAGTACTTC.

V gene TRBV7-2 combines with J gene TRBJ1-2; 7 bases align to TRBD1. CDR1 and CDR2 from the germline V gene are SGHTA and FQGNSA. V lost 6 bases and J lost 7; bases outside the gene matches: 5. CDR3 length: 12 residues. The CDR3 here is CASRQGEAGYTF. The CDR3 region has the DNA TGTGCCAGCAGGCAGGGGGAGGCTGGCTACACCTTC.

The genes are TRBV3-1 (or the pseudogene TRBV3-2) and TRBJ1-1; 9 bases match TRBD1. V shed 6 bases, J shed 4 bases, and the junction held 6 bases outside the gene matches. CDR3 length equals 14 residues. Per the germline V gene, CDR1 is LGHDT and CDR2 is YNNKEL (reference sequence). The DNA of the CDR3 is TGTGCCAGCAGACAGGGGGCGATGGGCACTGAAGCTTTCTTT. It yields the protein CASRQGAMGTEAFF.

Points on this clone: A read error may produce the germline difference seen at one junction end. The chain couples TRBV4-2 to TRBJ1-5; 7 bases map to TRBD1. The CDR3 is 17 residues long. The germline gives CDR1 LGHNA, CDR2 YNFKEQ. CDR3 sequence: CASSQVEGASINRPQHF. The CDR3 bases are TGTGCCAGCAGCCAAGTGGAGGGGGCATCTATCAATCGGCCCCAGCATTTT.

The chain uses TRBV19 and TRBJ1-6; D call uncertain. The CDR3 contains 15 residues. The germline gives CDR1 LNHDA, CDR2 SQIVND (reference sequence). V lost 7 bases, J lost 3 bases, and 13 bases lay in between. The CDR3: CASTTTARYNSPLHF. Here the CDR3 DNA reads TGTGCCAGTACGACTACGGCTCGCTATAATTCACCCCTCCACTTT.

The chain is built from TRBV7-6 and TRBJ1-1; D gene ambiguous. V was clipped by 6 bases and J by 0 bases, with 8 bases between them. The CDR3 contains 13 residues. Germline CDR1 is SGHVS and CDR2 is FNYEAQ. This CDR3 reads CASSLRMNTEAFF. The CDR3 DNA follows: TGTGCCAGCAGTCTCAGGATGAACACTGAAGCTTTCTTT.

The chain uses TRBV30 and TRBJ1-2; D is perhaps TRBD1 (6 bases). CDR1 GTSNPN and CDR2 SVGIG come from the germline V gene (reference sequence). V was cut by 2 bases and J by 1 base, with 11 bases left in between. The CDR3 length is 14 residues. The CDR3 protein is CAWSQDRFNYGYTF. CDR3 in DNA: TGTGCCTGGAGTCAGGACAGATTTAACTATGGCTACACCTTC.

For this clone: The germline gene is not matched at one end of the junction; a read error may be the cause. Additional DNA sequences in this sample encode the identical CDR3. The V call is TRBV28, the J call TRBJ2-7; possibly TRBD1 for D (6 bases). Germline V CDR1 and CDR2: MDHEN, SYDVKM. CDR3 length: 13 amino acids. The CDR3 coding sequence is TGTGCCGCTACTCAGGGGCTGAAGGACGAACAGTACTTC. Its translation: CAATQGLKDEQYF.

The CDR3 sequence: CASSYQGNTEAFF. CDR3 sequence (DNA): TGTGCCAGCAGTTATCAGGGGAACACTGAAGCTTTCTTT. The rearrangement uses TRBV6-2 or TRBV6-3 and TRBJ1-1, with D perhaps TRBD1 (5 bases). V was shortened by 3 bases and J by 1 base, with 6 bases between the two germline ends. Germline CDR1 reads MNHEY; CDR2 reads SVGEGT. The CDR3 spans 13 residues.

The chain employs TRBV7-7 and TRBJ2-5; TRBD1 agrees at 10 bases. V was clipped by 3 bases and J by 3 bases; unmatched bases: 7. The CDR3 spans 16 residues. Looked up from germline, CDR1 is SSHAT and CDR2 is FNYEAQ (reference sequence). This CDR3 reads CASSLTRGTGEETQYF. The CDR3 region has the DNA TGTGCCAGCAGCTTGACCAGAGGGACAGGGGAAGAGACCCAGTACTTC.

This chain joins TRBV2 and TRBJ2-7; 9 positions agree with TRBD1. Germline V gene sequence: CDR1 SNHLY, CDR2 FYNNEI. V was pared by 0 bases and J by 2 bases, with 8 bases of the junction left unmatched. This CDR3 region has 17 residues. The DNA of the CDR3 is TGTGCCAGCAGTGAAGCTAGAGGACAGGGGAGGACCTACGAGCAGTACTTC. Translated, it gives CASSEARGQGRTYEQYF.

This CDR3 reads CAWSKSGANQPQHF. In DNA, the CDR3 is TGTGCCTGGAGTAAATCAGGGGCCAATCAGCCCCAGCATTTT. This chain uses TRBV30 with TRBJ1-5; D is possibly TRBD1 (6 bases). The CDR3 is made up of 14 amino acids. V was shortened by 2 bases and J by 3 bases, with 11 bases between the two germline ends. The germline gives CDR1 GTSNPN, CDR2 SVGIG (reference sequence).

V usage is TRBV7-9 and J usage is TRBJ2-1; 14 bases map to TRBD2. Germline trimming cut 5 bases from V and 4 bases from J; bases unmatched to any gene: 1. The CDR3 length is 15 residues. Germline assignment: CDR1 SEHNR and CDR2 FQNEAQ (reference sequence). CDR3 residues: CASSRTSGGYNEQFF. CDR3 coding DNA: TGTGCCAGCAGCCGGACTAGCGGGGGGTACAATGAGCAGTTCTTC.

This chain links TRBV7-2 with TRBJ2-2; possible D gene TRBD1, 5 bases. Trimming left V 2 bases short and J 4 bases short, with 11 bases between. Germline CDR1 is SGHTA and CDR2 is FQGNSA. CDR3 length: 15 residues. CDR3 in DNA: TGTGCCAGCAGCTTAATGCAGGGCGGCACCGGGGAGCTGTTTTTT. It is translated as CASSLMQGGTGELFF.

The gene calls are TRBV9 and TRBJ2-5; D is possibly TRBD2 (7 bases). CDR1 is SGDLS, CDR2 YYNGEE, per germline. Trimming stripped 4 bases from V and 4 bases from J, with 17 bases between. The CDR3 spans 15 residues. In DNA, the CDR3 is TGTGCCAGCAGCCGAGGGGGGGGGCCGCTAGAGACCCAGTACTTC. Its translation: CASSRGGGPLETQYF.

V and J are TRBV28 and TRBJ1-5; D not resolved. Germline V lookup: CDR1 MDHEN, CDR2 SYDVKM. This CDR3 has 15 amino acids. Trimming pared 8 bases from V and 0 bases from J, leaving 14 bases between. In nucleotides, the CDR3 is TGTGCCAGCCTCCTGGGCGGGAATAGCAATCAGCCCCAGCATTTT. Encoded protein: CASLLGGNSNQPQHF.

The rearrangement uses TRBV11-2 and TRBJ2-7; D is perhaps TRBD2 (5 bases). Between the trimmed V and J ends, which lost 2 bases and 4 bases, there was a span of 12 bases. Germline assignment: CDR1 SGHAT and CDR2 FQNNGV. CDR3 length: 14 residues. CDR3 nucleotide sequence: TGTGCCAGCAGCTTACTGAGGACTGTATACGAGCAGTACTTC. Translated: CASSLLRTVYEQYF.

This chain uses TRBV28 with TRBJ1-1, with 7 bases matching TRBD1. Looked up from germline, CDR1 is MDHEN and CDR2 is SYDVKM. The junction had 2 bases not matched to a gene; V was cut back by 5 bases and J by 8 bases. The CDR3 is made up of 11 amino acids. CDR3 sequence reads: CASSLTGEAFF. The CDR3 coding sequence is TGTGCCAGCAGTCTGACAGGGGAAGCTTTCTTT.

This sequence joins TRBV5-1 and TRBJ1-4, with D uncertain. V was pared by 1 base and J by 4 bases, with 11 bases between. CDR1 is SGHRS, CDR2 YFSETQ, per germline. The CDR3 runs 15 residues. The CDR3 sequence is CASSLYSAGNEKLFF. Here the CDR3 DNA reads TGCGCCAGCAGCTTGTATTCGGCGGGTAATGAAAAACTGTTTTTT.

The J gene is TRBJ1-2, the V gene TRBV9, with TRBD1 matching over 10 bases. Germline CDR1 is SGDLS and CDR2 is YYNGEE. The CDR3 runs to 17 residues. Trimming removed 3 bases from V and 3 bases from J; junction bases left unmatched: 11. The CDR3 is CASSEGTGASGDYGYTF. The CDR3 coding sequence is TGTGCCAGCAGCGAGGGGACAGGGGCGTCCGGGGACTATGGCTACACCTTC.

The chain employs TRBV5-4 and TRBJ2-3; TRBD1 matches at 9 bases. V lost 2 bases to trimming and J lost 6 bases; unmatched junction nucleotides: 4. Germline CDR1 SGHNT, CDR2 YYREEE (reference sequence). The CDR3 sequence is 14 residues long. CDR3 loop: CASSFRDRADTQYF. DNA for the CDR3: TGTGCCAGCAGCTTCCGGGACAGGGCGGATACGCAGTATTTT.

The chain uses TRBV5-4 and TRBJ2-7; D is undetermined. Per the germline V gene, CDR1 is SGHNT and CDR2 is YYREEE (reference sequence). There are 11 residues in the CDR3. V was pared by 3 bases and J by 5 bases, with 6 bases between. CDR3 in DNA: TGTGCCAGCAGCTCGAGGAACGAGCAGTACTTC. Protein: CASSSRNEQYF. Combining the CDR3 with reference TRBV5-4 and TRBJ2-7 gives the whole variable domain ETGVTQSPTHLIKTRGQQVTLRCSSQSGHNTVSWYQQALGQGPQFIFQYYREEENGRGNFPPRFSGLQFPNYSSELNVNALELDDSALYLCASSSRNEQYFGPGTRLTVT.

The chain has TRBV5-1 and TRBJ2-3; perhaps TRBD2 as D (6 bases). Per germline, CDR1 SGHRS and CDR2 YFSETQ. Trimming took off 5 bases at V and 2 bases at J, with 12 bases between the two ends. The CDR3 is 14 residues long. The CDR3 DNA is TGCGCCAGCAGTGGGGGGACCAACACAGATACGCAGTATTTT. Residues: CASSGGTNTDTQYF.

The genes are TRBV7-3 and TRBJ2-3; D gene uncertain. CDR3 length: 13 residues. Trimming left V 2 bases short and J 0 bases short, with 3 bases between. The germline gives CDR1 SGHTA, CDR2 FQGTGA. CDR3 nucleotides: TGTGCCAGCAGCTTACCTAGCACAGATACGCAGTATTTT. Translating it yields CASSLPSTDTQYF.

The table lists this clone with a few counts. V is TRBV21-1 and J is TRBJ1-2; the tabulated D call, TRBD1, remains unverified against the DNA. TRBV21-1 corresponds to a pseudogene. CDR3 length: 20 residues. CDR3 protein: CASSKKAERRTGNSNYGYTF. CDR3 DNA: TGTGCCAGCAGCAAAAAGGCCGAAAGGAGGACAGGGAACTCTAACTATGGCTACACCTTC.

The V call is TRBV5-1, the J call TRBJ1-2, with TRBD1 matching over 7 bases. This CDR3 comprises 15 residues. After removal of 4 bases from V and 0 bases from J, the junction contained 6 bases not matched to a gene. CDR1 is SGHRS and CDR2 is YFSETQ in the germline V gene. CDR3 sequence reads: CASSKGTASNYGYTF. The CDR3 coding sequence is TGCGCCAGCAGCAAAGGGACAGCTTCTAACTATGGCTACACCTTC.